This T cell receptor (beta chain) was identified during a study of control samples from healthy donors and cancer patients (dated by TCRdb to about 2020). About this clone itself: Its antigen remains unidentified. No base quality values were provided; no much bigger clone lies one nucleotide off.

CDR1 MNHEY and CDR2 SMNVEV were looked up in the germline V gene (reference sequence). A distance of 13 bases separates the germline ends of V and J, which lose 6 bases and 5 bases respectively. Counted from cysteine to phenylalanine, this CDR3 has 13 amino acids. Just the 39-base CDR3 DNA is kept, in frame starting at base 1. Library preparation employed the immunoSEQ multiplex PCR assay. TCRdb carries this immuneACCESS record with in-frame sequences only. Its versions omit some clonotypes, under half of them owing to an unresolved V gene in the studies checked, with the rest unexplained. This sample is represented by some 100,000 clones; about 90% of them were singletons. The ten most abundant clones make up 15% to 20% of the sample.

Recombination joined TRBV27 with TRBJ1-2; no D gene call is confident. The sample consisted of blood. The sequence came from a woman between 45 and 60 years old in good health. The CDR3: CASRREDRYGYTF. The DNA sequence is given as TGTGCCAGCAGGAGGGAGGATAGGTATGGCTACACCTTC.